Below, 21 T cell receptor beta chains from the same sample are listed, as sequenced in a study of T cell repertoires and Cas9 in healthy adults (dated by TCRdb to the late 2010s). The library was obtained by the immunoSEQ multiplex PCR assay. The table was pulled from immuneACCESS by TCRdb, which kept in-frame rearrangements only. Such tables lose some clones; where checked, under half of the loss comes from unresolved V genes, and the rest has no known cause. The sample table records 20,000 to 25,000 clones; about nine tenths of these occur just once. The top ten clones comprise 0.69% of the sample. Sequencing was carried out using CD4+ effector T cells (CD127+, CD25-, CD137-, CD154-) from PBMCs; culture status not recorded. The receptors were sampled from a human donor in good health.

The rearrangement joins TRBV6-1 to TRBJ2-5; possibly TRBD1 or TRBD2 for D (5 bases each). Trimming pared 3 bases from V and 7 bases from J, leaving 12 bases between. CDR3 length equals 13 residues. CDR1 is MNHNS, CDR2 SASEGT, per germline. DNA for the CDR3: TGTGCCAGCAGTGACCTGGGGGTCGGGACCCAGTACTTC. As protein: CASSDLGVGTQYF.

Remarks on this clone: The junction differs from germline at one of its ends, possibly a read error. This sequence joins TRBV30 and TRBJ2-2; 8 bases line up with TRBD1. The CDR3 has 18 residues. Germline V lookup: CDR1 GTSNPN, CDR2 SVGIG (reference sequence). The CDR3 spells CAWSAPRTGSISDWGAVF. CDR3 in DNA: TGTGCCTGGAGTGCTCCTCGGACAGGGAGTATTAGTGATTGGGGAGCTGTTTTT.

In DNA form, the CDR3 reads TGTGCCAGTAGGGGACAGGGTCCGAACACTGAAGCTTTCTTT. It codes for CASRGQGPNTEAFF. The chain carries TRBV19 and TRBJ1-1; TRBD1 matches at 9 bases. J gave up 1 base and V 6 bases, and 3 bases lay outside the gene matches. Germline CDR1 reads LNHDA; CDR2 reads SQIVND (reference sequence). The CDR3 sequence is 14 residues long. The full variable domain, its missing parts supplied by reference TRBV19 and TRBJ1-1, is DGGITQSPKYLFRKEGQNVTLSCEQNLNHDAMYWYRQDPGQGLRLIYYSQIVNDFQKGDIAEGYSVSREKKESFPLTVTSAQKNPTAFYLCASRGQGPNTEAFFGQGTRLTVV.

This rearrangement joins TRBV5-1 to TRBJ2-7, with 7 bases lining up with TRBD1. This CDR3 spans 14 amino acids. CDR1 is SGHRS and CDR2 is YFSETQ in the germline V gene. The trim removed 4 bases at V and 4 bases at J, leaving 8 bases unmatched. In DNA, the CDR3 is TGCGCCAGCAGCCAGGGGGACAGCAGGTACGAGCAGTACTTC. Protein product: CASSQGDSRYEQYF.

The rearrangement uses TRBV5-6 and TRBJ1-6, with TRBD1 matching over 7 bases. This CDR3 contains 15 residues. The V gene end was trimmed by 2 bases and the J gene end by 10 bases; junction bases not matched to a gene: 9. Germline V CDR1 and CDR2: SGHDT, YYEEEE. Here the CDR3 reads CASSFQQGLGSPLHF. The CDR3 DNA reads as TGTGCCAGCAGCTTCCAACAGGGGTTAGGGTCACCCCTCCACTTT.

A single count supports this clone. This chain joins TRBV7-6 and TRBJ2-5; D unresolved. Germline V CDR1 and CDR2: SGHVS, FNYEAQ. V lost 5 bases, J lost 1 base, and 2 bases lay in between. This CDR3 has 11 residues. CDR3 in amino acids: CASSLQETQYF. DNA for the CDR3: TGTGCCAGCAGCCTCCAAGAGACCCAGTACTTC.

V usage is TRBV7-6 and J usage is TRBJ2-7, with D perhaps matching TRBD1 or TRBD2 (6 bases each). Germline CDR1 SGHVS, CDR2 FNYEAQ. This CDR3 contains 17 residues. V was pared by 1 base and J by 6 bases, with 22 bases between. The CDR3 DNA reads TGTGCCAGCAGCTTAGGGGGTGGGGGGCGGATAGATCGCGAGCAGTACTTC. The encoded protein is CASSLGGGGRIDREQYF.

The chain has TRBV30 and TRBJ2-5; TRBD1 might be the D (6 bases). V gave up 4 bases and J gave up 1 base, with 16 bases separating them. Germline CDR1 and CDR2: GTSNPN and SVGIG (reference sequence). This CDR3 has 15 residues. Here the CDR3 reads CAWTHQGIFQETQYF. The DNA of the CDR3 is TGTGCCTGGACACATCAGGGGATTTTCCAAGAGACCCAGTACTTC. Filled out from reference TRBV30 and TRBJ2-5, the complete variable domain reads SQTIHQWPATLVQPVGSPLSLECTVEGTSNPNLYWYRQAAGRGLQLLFYSVGIGQISSEVPQNLSASRPQDRQFILSSKKLLLSDSGFYLCAWTHQGIFQETQYFGPGTRLLVL.

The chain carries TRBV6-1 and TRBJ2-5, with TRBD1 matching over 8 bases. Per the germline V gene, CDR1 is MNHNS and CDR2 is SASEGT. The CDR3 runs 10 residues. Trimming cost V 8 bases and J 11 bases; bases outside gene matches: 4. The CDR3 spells CASGDRGQYF. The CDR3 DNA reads TGTGCCAGCGGAGACAGGGGTCAGTACTTC.

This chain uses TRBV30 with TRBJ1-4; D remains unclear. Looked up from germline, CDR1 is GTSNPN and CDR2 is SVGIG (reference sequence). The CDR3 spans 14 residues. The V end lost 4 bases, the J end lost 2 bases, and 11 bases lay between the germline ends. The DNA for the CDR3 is TGTGCCTGGATGTCGGGTGGGACTAATGAAAAACTGTTTTTT. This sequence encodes CAWMSGGTNEKLFF.

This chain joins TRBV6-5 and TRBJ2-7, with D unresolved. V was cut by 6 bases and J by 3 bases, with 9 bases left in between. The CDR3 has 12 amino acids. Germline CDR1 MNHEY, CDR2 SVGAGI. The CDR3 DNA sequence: TGTGCCAGCAGGCCTGGCTTCTACGAGCAGTACTTC. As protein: CASRPGFYEQYF.

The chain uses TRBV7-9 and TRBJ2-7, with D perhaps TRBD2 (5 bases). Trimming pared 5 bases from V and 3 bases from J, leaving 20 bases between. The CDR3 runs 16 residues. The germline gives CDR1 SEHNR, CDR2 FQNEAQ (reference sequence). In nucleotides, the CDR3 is TGTGCCAGCAGCCCCCTGTACGGGGTCCTTCGCTACGAGCAGTACTTC. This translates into CASSPLYGVLRYEQYF.

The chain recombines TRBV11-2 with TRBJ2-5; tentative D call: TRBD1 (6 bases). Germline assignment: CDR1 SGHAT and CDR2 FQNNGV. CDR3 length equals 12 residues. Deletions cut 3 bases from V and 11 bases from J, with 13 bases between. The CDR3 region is CASSFGTRWQYF. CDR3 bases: TGTGCCAGCAGCTTTGGGACAAGGTGGCAGTACTTC.

CDR3: CASSSDTDSNQPQHF. The CDR3 nucleotides are TGTGCCAGCAGTTCAGACACAGATAGCAATCAGCCCCAGCATTTT. The rearrangement uses TRBV28 and TRBJ1-5; D unclear. Germline CDR1 MDHEN, CDR2 SYDVKM. The CDR3 has 15 amino acids. Trimming took off 4 bases at V and 0 bases at J, with 10 bases between the two ends.

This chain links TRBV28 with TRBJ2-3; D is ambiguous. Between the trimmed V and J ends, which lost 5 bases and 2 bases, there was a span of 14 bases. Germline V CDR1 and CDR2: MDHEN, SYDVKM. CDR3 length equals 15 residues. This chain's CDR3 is CASSPPSLPTDTQYF. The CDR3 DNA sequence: TGTGCCAGCAGTCCTCCTAGTTTGCCCACAGATACGCAGTATTTT. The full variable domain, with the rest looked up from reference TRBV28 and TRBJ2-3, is DVKVTQSSRYLVKRTGEKVFLECVQDMDHENMFWYRQDPGLGLRLIYFSYDVKMKEKGDIPEGYSVSREKKERFSLILESASTNQTSMYLCASSPPSLPTDTQYFGPGTRLTVL.

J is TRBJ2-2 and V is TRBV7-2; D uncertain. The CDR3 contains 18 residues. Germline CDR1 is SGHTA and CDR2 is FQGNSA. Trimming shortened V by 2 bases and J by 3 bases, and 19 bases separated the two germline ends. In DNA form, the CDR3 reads TGTGCCAGCAGCTTAAGCCCGGATTCGGCTCGGTACACCGGGGAGCTGTTTTTT. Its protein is CASSLSPDSARYTGELFF.

The CDR3 DNA sequence: TGTGCCAGCAGTACCAACCTTGGCACAGATACGCAGTATTTT. It specifies CASSTNLGTDTQYF. The chain has TRBV2 and TRBJ2-3, with unresolved D. The V gene's germline CDR1 is SNHLY and CDR2 FYNNEI. CDR3 length equals 14 residues. V was clipped by 5 bases and J by 1 base, with 10 bases between them.

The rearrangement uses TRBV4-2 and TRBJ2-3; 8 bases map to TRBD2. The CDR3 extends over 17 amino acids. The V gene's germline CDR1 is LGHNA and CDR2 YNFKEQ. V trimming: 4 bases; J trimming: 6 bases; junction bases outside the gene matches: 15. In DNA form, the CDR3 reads TGTGCCAGCAGCCCTCAAGGCGGTAGCGGGGCCAGGGATACGCAGTATTTT. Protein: CASSPQGGSGARDTQYF.

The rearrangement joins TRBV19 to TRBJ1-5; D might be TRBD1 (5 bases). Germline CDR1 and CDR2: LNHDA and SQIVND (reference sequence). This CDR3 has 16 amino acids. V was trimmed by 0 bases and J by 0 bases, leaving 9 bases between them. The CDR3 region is CASSIEDNNSNQPQHF. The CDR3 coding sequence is TGTGCCAGTAGTATAGAGGACAACAATAGCAATCAGCCCCAGCATTTT.

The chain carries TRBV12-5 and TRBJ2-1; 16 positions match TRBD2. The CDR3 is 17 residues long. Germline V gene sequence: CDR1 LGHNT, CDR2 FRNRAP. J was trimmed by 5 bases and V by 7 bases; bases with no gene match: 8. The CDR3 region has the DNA TGTGCTAGTGCCCTGGGACTAGCGGGGGGGTATAACAATGAGCAGTTCTTC. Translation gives CASALGLAGGYNNEQFF.

In DNA, the CDR3 is TGTGCCACCAGCAGAGACCCAACAGGGTATGGCTACACCTTC. Translated, it gives CATSRDPTGYGYTF. V gene TRBV15 combines with J gene TRBJ1-2, with D possibly matching TRBD1 (6 bases). In germline, CDR1 is LNHNV, CDR2 YYDKDF (reference sequence). V was trimmed by 0 bases and J by 5 bases, leaving 10 bases between them. CDR3 length: 14 residues.